This T cell receptor (beta chain) was identified during a study of T cell responses to AZD1222 COVID-19 vaccine. Overall study results and limits: CD4 TCRs covered the whole spike, strongest at regions 160-218 and 743-854. The donors showed a predominance of white British ancestry and of females, with possible underestimation of clonal diversity.

This CDR3 has 13 amino acids. Trimming took off 6 bases at V and 3 bases at J, with 9 bases between the two ends. In this sample, this clone turned up a few times. Its target is unknown. Clones were read by immunoSEQ multiplex PCR, and TCRdb kept only the in-frame ones, dropping some. The sample includes about 150,000 clones, more than 85% seen only once; the top ten take approximately 6.6%. The starting material was peripheral blood, obtained after recovery from COVID-19. V and J are TRBV23-1 and TRBJ1-5, with D maybe TRBD1 (5 bases). TRBV23-1 is reported as an ORF; its role is uncertain. This receptor was taken from an adult who had recovered from COVID-19. CDR3 in DNA: TGCGCCAGCAGAGACAGAGACAATCAGCCCCAGCATTTT. This gives the protein CASRDRDNQPQHF.